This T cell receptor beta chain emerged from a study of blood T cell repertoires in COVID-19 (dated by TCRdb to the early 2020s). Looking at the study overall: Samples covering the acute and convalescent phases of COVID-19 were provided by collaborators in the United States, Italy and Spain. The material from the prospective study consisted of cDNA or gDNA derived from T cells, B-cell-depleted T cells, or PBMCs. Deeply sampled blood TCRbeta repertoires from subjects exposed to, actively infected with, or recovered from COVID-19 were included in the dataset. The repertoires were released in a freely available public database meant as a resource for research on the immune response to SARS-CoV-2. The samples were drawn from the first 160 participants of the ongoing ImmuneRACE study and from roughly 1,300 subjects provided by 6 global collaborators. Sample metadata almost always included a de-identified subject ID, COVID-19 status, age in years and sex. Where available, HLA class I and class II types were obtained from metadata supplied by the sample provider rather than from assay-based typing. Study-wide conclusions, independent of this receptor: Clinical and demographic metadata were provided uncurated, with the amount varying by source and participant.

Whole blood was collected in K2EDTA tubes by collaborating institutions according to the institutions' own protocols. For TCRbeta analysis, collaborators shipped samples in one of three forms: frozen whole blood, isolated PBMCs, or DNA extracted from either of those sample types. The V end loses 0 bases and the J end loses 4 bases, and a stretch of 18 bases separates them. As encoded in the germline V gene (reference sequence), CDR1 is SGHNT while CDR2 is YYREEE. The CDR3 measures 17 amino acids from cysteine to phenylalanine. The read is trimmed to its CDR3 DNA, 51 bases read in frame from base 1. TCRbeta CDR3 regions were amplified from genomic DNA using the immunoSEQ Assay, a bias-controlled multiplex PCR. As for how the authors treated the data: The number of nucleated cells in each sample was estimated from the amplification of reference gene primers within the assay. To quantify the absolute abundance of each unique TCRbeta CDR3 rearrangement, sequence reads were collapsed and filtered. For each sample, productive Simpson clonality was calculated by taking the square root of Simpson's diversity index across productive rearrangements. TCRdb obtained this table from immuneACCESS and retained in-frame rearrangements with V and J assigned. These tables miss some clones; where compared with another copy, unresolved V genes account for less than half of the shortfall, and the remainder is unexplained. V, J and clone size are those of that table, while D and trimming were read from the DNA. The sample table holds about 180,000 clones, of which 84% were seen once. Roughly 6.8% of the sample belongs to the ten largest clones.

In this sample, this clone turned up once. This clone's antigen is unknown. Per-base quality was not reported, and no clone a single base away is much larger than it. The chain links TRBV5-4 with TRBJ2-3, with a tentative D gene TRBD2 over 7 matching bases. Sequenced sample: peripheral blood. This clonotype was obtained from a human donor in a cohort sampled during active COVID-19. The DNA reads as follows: TGTGCCAGCAGCTTGGCTTTTAGGGGGGAGGGCCCAGATACGCAGTATTTT. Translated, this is CASSLAFRGEGPDTQYF.